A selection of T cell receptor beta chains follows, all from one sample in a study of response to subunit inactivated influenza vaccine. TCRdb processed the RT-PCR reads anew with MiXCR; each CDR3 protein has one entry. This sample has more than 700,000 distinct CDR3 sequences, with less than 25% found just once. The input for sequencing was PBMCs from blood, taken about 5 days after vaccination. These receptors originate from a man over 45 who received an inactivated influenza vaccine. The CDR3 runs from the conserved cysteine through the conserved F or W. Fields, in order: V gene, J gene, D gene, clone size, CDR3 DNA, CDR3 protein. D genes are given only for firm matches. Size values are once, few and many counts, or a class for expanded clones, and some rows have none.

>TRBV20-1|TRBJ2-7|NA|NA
TGCAGTGCTAGAGAAGTTCAGGGGATCCACGAGCAGTACTTC
CSAREVQGIHEQYF
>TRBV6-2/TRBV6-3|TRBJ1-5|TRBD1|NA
TGTGCCAGCAATGACAGGGTATTCCAGCCCCAGCATTTT
CASNDRVFQPQHF
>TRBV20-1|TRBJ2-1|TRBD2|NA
TGCAGTGCTAGACCTCACGGAGCTAGCGGGGGGTCCTACAATGAGCAGTTCTTC
CSARPHGASGGSYNEQFF
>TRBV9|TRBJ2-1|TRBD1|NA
TGTGCCAGCAGCCCGAGGACAGGAGTTTCCTACAATGAGCAGTTCTTC
CASSPRTGVSYNEQFF
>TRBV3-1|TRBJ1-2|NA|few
TGTGCCAGCAGCCTTGGGACGGTCCCTTATGGCTACACCTTC
CASSLGTVPYGYTF
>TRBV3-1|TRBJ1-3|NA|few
TGTGCCAGCAGCCAAGTCTCAGGGGCTGGAAACACCATATATTTT
CASSQVSGAGNTIYF
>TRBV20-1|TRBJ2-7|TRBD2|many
TGCAGTGCGGTGTCCCGGGAGGGCCTCCGACTGTACTTC
CSAVSREGLRLYF
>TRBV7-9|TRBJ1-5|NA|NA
TGTGCCAGCAGCTTGATGAGTCAGCCCCAGCATTTT
CASSLMSQPQHF
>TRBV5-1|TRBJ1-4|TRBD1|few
TGCGCCAGCAGCCTTGGGTCGGGACAGATTAATGAAAAACTGTTTTTT
CASSLGSGQINEKLFF
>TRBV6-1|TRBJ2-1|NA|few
TGTGCCAGCAGCTTGGACTGGAACGATGAGCAGTTCTTC
CASSLDWNDEQFF
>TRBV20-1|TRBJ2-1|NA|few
TGCAGTGCTCCCTCAGTGGAGCGATCCCTCTCCTACAATGAGCAGTTCTTC
CSAPSVERSLSYNEQFF
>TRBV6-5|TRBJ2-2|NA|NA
TGTGCCAGCAGTTACGGGGAGAACACCGGGGAGCTGTTTTTT
CASSYGENTGELFF
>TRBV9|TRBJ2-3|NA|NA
TGTGCCAGCAGCGGTGGAGCGGCAACTAGCACAGATACGCAGTATTTT
CASSGGAATSTDTQYF
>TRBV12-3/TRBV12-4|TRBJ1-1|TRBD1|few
TGTGCCAGCAGTCCCCGGACAGGGGTTCATCCTGAAGCTTTCTTT
CASSPRTGVHPEAFF
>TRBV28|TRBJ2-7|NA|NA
TGTGCCAGCAGTTTAAGGCTAGCTGACTTCTCCTACGAGCAGTACTTC
CASSLRLADFSYEQYF
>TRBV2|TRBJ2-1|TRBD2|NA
TGTGCCAGCAGTTCCACAGCGGGAGCCACTGAGCAGTTCTTC
CASSSTAGATEQFF
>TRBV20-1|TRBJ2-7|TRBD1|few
TGCAGTGCTAGGACAGGACAGGGTTCCTACGAGCAGTACTTC
CSARTGQGSYEQYF
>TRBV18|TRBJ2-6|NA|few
TGTGCCAGCTCACCAAACGGGATCTCTGGGGCCAACGTCCTGACTTTC
CASSPNGISGANVLTF
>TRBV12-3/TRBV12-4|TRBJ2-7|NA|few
TGTGCCAGCGCCGCAGGGGCCTACGAGCAGTACTTC
CASAAGAYEQYF
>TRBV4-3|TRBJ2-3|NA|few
TGCGCCAGCAAACAAGATGCTCTTCGGTCAGATACGCAGTATTTT
CASKQDALRSDTQYF
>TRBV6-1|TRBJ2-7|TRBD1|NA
TGTGCCAGCACCGAACAGGGGCTACTTTACGAGCAGTACTTC
CASTEQGLLYEQYF
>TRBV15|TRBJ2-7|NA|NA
TGTGCCACCAGCACAACGACTGGAACCTACGAGCAGTACTTC
CATSTTTGTYEQYF
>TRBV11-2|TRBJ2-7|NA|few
TGTGCCAGCAGCTTAGATCGAGGCGACTACGAGCAGTACTTC
CASSLDRGDYEQYF
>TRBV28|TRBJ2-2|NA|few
TGTGCCAGCAGTTTTTGGTCTAGCCGGTCCGGGGAGCTGTTTTTT
CASSFWSSRSGELFF
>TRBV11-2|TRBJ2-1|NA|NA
TGTGCCAGCAGCTTAGGTTGGACGGGACCCTACAATGAGCAGTTCTTC
CASSLGWTGPYNEQFF
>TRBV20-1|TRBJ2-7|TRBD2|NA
TGCAGTGCTAGAGATAGCGGGGCAGGGACCTACGAGCAGTACTTC
CSARDSGAGTYEQYF
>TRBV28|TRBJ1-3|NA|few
TGTGCCAGCAGTTTCTACAGATCTGGAAACACCATATATTTT
CASSFYRSGNTIYF
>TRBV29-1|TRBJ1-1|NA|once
TGCAGCGTTGAAGTTGGGTCCGGCATGAACACTGAAGCTTTCTTT
CSVEVGSGMNTEAFF
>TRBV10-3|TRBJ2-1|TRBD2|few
TGTGCCATCAGGAGCGGGAGTGTCAATGAGCAGTTCTTC
CAIRSGSVNEQFF
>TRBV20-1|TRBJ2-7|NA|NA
TGCAGTGCTAGAGATCGGGGGTCAGCCTACGAGCAGTACTTC
CSARDRGSAYEQYF
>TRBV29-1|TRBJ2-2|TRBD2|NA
TGCAGCGTTAGCGGGAGGAGGACCGGGGAGCTGTTTTTT
CSVSGRRTGELFF
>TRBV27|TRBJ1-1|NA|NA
TGTGCCAGCAGTTTACGAGGGGTGGCGAACACTGAAGCTTTCTTT
CASSLRGVANTEAFF
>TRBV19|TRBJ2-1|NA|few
TGTGCCAGTAGTATCCCGGAGACCAATGAGCAGTTCTTC
CASSIPETNEQFF
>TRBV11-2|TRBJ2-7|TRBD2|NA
TGTGCCAGCAGCCCGGGGACTAGCGGGGTGCAGTACTTC
CASSPGTSGVQYF
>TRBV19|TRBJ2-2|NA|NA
TGTGCCAGTAGTTCCCTTGTCAGTCGACCCCCCGGGGAGCTGTTTTTT
CASSSLVSRPPGELFF
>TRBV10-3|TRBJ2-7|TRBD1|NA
TGTGCCATCAGTGAGTCGAGGGACAGGGGATACGAGCAGTACTTC
CAISESRDRGYEQYF
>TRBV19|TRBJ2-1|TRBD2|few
TGTGCCAGTAGTGTTAGCGGGAGACGGTCCTACAATGAGCAGTTCTTC
CASSVSGRRSYNEQFF
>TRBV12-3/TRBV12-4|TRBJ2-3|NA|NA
TGTGCCAGCAGTTTCGACAGGAGGGGCACAGATACGCAGTATTTT
CASSFDRRGTDTQYF
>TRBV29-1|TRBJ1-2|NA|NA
TGCAGCGTTGAAGGTGGCGGGCAGGGCTATGGCTACACCTTC
CSVEGGGQGYGYTF
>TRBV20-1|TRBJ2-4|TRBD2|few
TGCAGTGCTAGAAAGGGACTAGATGAATACATTCAGTACTTC
CSARKGLDEYIQYF
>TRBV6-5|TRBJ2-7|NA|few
TGTGCCAGCAGTTACTCGCACACCTACGAGCAGTACTTC
CASSYSHTYEQYF
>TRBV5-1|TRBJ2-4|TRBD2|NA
TGCGCCAGCAGAAAAACCGGGACTAGCAAAAACATTCAGTACTTC
CASRKTGTSKNIQYF
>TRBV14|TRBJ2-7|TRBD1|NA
TGTGCCAGCAGCCCCCACCGGACAGGGATATTCGAGCAGTACTTC
CASSPHRTGIFEQYF
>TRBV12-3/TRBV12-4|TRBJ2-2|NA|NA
TGTGCCAGCAGTTACCGGGACTGGCGAAGGGAGCTGTTTTTT
CASSYRDWRRELFF
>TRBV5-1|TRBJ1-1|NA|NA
TGCGCCAGCAGCTTGGGTCCCAGGGCGAACACTGAAGCTTTCTTT
CASSLGPRANTEAFF
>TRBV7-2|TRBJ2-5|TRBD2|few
TGTGCCAGCACCGATGGAGCGGGGGCCTTCTCCCAGTACTTC
CASTDGAGAFSQYF
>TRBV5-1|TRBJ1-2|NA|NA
TGCGCCAGCAGCTTGGCCCAGCGACCCGGGACACCCTATGGCTACACCTTC
CASSLAQRPGTPYGYTF
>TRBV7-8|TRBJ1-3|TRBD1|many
TGTGCCAGCAGCACTCGGGACAGGCGTTCGAACACCATATATTTT
CASSTRDRRSNTIYF
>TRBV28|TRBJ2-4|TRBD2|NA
TGTGCCAGCAGTTCAATAATTTGGGGGACTAGCGGGACCGGGGCCAAAAACATTCAGTACTTC
CASSSIIWGTSGTGAKNIQYF
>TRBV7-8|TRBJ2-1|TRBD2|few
TGTGCCAGCAGCGTTATAACCGGGACTAGCGGGATTCTTGAGCAGTTCTTC
CASSVITGTSGILEQFF
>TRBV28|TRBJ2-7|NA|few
TGTGCCAGCGGCCGGGGGACCTACGAGCAGTACTTC
CASGRGTYEQYF
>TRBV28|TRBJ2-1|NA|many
TGTGCCAGCAGCCCTAAGGATGAGCAGTTCTTC
CASSPKDEQFF
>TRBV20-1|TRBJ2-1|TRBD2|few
TGCAGTGCTAGCCCCACCGGGACTAGCCGCGTTGAGCAGTTCTTC
CSASPTGTSRVEQFF